Below, 3 T cell receptor beta chains from the same sample are listed, as sequenced in a study of blood T cells in healthy people across ages. Sample-barcoded 5' priming and a J-beta primer mix drove a second PCR of about 7 to 11 cycles. TCRdb analysed the 5' RACE reads with MiXCR anew, one entry per CDR3 protein. The repertoire holds some 1,800,000 distinct CDR3 sequences, with about 39% as singletons. Sequenced input: blood. The receptor source for this set is a human donor in good health.

The chain carries TRBV27 and TRBJ2-2; no clear D. Deletions cut 3 bases from V and 1 base from J, with 12 bases between. Germline V gives CDR1 MNHEY, CDR2 SMNVEV (reference sequence). The CDR3 runs to 16 residues. CDR3 residues: CASSLGITGNTGELFF. In DNA, the CDR3 is TGTGCCAGCAGTTTGGGAATAACGGGGAACACCGGGGAGCTGTTTTTT.

This clonotype was counted between two and nine times. The chain has TRBV24-1 and TRBJ2-7; TRBD1 matches at 11 bases. The CDR3 totals 15 residues. Germline lookup yields CDR1 KGHDR and CDR2 SFDVKD. Unmatched junction bases numbered 5, after V lost 5 bases and J lost 3 bases. Here the CDR3 reads CATSALGTGGYEQYF. DNA for the CDR3: TGTGCCACCAGTGCTCTAGGGACAGGGGGCTACGAGCAGTACTTC.

The rearrangement joins TRBV11-1 to TRBJ1-2, with D possibly TRBD1 on 6 matching bases. CDR3 length: 15 amino acids. V dropped 2 bases and J dropped 5 bases, with 15 bases sitting between them. Germline V lookup: CDR1 SGHAT, CDR2 FQDESV (reference sequence). CDR3 amino acids: CASSLRQDPLYGYTF. In DNA, the CDR3 is TGTGCCAGCAGCTTACGACAGGATCCCCTATATGGCTACACCTTC.